This T cell receptor (beta chain) was identified during a study of T cell clonality in common variable immunodeficiency. This clone was recorded many times. The read ends 3 residues before the CDR3 terminus; that terminus is restored from the germline J gene. Clones were sequenced by immunoSEQ multiplex PCR, and TCRdb holds only the in-frame ones, with some missing. Recorded here are around 60,000 clones, none singletons. The CDR3 totals 13 residues. V shed 6 bases and J shed 5 bases, with 9 bases lying between them. The germline gives CDR1 SGHDT, CDR2 YYEEEE. This clonotype was obtained from a person aged 18 to 75 in good health. The gene calls are TRBV5-6 and TRBJ1-6; D may be TRBD1 (6 bases). Sample: peripheral blood mononuclear cells. Partial CDR3 DNA: TGTGCCAGCACCGGACAGAATAATTCACCC. This translates into CASTGQNNSP. The complete CDR3 protein is CASTGQNNSPLHF. The complete variable domain, with remaining parts taken from reference TRBV5-6 and TRBJ1-6, reads DAGVTQSPTHLIKTRGQQVTLRCSPKSGHDTVSWYQQALGQGPQFIFQYYEEEERQRGNFPDRFSGHQFPNYSSELNVNALLLGDSALYLCASTGQNNSPLHFGNGTRLTVT.